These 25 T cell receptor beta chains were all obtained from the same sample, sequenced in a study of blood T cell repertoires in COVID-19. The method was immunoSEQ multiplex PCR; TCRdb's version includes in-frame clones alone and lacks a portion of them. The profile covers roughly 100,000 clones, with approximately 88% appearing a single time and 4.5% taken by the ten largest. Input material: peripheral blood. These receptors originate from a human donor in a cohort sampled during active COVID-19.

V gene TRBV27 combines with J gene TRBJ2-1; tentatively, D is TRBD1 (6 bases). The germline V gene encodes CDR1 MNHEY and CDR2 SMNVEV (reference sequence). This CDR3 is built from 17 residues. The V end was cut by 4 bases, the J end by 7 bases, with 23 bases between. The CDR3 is CASSSLPTGQLTNEQFF. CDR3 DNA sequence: TGTGCCAGCAGTTCCCTGCCCACGGGACAACTAACTAATGAGCAGTTCTTC.

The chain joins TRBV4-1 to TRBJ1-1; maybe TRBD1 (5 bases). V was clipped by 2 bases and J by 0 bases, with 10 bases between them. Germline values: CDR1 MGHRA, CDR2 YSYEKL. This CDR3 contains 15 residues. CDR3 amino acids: CASSQFRGMNTEAFF. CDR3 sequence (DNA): TGCGCCAGCAGCCAATTTAGGGGCATGAACACTGAAGCTTTCTTT.

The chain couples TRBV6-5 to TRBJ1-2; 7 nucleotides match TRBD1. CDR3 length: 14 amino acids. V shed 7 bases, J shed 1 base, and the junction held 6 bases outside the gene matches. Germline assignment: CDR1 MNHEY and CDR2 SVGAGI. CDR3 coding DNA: TGTGCCAGCAACCCAGGGGGAGTTAACTATGGCTACACCTTC. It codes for CASNPGGVNYGYTF.

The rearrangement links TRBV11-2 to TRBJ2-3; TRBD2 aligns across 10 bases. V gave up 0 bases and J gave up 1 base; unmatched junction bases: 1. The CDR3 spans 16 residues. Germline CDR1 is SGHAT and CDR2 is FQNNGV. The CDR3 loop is CASSLDLAGGTDTQYF. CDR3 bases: TGTGCCAGCAGCTTAGATCTAGCGGGGGGCACAGATACGCAGTATTTT.

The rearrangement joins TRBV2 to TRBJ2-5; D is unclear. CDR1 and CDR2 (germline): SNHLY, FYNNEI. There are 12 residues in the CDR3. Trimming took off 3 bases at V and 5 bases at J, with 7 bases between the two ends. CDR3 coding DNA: TGTGCCAGCAGTGAGAGATCGGAGACCCAGTACTTC. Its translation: CASSERSETQYF.

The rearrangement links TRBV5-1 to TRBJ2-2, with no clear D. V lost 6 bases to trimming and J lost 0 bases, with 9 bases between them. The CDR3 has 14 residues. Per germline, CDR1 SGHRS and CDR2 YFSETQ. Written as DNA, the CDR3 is TGCGCCAGCAACACAGACCCGAACACCGGGGAGCTGTTTTTT. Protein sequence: CASNTDPNTGELFF.

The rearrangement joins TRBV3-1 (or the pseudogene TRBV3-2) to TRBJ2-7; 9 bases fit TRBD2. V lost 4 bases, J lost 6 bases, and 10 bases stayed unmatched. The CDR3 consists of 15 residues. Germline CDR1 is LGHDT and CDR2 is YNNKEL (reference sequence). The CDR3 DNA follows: TGTGCCAGCAGCCCGCGGGCTAGCGGGGCCCCCGAGCAGTACTTC. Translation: CASSPRASGAPEQYF.

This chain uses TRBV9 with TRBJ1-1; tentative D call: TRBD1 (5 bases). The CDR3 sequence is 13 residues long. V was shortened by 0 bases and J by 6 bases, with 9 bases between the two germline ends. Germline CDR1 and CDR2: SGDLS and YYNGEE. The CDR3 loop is CASSVVWGSEAFF. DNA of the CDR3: TGTGCCAGCAGCGTAGTTTGGGGCTCTGAAGCTTTCTTT.

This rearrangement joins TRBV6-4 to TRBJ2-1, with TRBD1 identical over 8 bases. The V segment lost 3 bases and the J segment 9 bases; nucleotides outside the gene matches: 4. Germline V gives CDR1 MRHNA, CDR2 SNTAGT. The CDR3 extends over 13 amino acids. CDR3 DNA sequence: TGTGCCAGCAGTGAGAGACAGGGGACTGAGCAGTTCTTC. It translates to CASSERQGTEQFF.

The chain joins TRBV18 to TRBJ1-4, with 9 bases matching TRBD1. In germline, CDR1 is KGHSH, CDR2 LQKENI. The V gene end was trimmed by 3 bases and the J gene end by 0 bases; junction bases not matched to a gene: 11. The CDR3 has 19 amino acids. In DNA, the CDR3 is TGTGCCAGCTCACCGACCCGGGACAGGGTGTCAGCAACTAATGAAAAACTGTTTTTT. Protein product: CASSPTRDRVSATNEKLFF.

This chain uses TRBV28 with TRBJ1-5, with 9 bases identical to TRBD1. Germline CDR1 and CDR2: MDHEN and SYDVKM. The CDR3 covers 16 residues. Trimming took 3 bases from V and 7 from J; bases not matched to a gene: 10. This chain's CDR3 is CASSLSGTGRLQPQHF. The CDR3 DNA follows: TGTGCCAGCAGTTTGTCCGGGACAGGGAGGTTACAGCCCCAGCATTTT.

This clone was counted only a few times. CDR3 protein: CASSLFRGWNYGYTF. CDR3 sequence (DNA): TGTGCCAGCAGCTTATTTCGGGGGTGGAACTATGGCTACACCTTC. V usage is TRBV11-2 and J usage is TRBJ1-2; possible D gene TRBD1, 5 bases. Trimming took 2 bases from V and 2 from J, leaving 12 bases between them. Per the germline V gene, CDR1 is SGHAT and CDR2 is FQNNGV. CDR3 length: 15 residues.

CDR3 in amino acids: CASRRTGAKYGYTF. DNA for the CDR3: TGTGCCAGCAGAAGGACAGGGGCGAAGTATGGCTACACCTTC. The rearrangement uses TRBV3-1 (or the pseudogene TRBV3-2) and TRBJ1-2, with 9 bases matching TRBD1. V shed 6 bases, J shed 5 bases, and the junction held 7 bases outside the gene matches. This CDR3 region has 14 residues. The germline gives CDR1 LGHDT, CDR2 YNNKEL (reference sequence).

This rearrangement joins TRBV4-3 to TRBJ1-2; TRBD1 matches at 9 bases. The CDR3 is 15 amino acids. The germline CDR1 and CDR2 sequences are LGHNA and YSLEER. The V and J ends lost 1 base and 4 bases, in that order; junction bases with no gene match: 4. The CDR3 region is CASSQGDRVRYGYTF. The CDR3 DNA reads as TGCGCCAGCAGCCAAGGGGACAGGGTCCGCTATGGCTACACCTTC.

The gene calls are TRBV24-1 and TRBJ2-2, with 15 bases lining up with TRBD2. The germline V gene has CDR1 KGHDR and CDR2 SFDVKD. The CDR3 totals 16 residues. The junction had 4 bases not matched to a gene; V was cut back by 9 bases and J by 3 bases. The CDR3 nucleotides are TGTGCCACCGGGACTAGCGGGGGGATCGACACCGGGGAGCTGTTTTTT. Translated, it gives CATGTSGGIDTGELFF.

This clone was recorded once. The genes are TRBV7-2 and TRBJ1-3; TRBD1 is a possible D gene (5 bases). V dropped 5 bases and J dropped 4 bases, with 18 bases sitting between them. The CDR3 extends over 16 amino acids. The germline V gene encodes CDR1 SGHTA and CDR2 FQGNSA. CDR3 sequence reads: CASSPGRGVGGNTIYF. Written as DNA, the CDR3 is TGTGCCAGCAGCCCCGGACGGGGGGTCGGGGGAAACACCATATATTTT.

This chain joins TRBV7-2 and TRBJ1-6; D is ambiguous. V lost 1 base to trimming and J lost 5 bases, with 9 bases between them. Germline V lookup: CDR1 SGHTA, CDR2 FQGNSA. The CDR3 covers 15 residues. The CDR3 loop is CASSLVTGNNSPLHF. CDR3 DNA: TGTGCCAGCAGCTTAGTTACGGGTAATAATTCACCCCTCCACTTT.

CDR3 protein: CASSQGRGRFYEQYF. The DNA for the CDR3 is TGCGCCAGCAGCCAAGGCAGGGGGAGATTCTACGAGCAGTACTTC. The genes are TRBV4-3 and TRBJ2-7; 7 bases line up with TRBD1. The CDR3 is 15 amino acids. Per the germline V gene, CDR1 is LGHNA and CDR2 is YSLEER. V dropped 1 base and J dropped 3; count of bases not matched to a gene: 6.

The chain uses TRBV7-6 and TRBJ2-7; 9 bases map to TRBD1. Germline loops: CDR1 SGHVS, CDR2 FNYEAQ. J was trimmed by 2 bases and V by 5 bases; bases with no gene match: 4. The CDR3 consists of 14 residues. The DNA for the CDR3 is TGTGCCAGCAGCCATGACAGGGGGACCTACGAGCAGTACTTC. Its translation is CASSHDRGTYEQYF.

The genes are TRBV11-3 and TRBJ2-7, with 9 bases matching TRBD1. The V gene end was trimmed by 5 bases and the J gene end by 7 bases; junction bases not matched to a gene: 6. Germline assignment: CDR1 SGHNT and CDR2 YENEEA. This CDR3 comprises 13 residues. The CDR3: CASSLGTGREQYF. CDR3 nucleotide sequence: TGTGCCAGCAGCCTCGGGACAGGGAGAGAGCAGTACTTC.

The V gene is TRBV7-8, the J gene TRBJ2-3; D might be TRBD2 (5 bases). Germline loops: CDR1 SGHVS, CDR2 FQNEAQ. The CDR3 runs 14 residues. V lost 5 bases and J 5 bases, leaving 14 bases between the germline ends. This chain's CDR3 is CASSLLAREDTQYF. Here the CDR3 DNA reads TGTGCCAGCAGCCTTCTAGCTAGAGAAGATACGCAGTATTTT.

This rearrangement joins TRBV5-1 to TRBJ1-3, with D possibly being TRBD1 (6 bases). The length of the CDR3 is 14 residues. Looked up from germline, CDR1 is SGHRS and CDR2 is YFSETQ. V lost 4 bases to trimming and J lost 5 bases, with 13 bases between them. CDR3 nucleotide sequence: TGCGCCAGCAGCCCCCAGGGGCCACGAAACACCATATATTTT. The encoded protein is CASSPQGPRNTIYF. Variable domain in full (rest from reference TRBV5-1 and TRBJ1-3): KAGVTQTPRYLIKTRGQQVTLSCSPISGHRSVSWYQQTPGQGLQFLFEYFSETQRNKGNFPGRFSGRQFSNSRSEMNVSTLELGDSALYLCASSPQGPRNTIYFGEGSWLTVV.

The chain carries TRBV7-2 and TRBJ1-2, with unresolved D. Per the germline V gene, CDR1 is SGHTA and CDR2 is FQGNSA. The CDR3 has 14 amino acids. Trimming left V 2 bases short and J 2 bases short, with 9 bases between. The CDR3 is CASSLSPGNYGYTF. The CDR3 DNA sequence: TGTGCCAGCAGCTTATCTCCGGGGAACTATGGCTACACCTTC. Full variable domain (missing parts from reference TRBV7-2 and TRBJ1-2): GAGVSQSPSNKVTEKGKDVELRCDPISGHTALYWYRQSLGQGLEFLIYFQGNSAPDKSGLPSDRFSAERTGGSVSTLTIQRTQQEDSAVYLCASSLSPGNYGYTFGSGTRLTVV.

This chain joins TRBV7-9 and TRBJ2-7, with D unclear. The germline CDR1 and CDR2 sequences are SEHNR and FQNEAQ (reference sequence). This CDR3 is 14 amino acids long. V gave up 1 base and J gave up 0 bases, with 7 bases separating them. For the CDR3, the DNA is TGTGCCAGCAGCTTAGAGCGTGACTCCTACGAGCAGTACTTC. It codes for CASSLERDSYEQYF.

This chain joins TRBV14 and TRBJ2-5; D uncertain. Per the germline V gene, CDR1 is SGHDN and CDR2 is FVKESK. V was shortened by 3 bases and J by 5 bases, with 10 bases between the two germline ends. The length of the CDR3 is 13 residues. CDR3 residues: CASSQEPVETQYF. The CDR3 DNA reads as TGTGCCAGCAGCCAGGAGCCCGTGGAGACCCAGTACTTC.